These 13 T cell receptor beta chains share one sample of origin, sequenced in a study of T-cell reconstitution after alpha-beta-depleted transplantation in children. Unique molecular identifiers were used to barcode this TCRbeta library. TCRdb fed the PCR reads into MiXCR, producing one record per CDR3 protein. The repertoire holds over 200,000 distinct CDR3 sequences, with 17% as singletons. The specimen comprised PBMCs, mostly from graft donor cells, sampled 360 days after TCRalphabeta/CD19-depleted stem cell transplant. Every receptor here comes from a male patient aged 2 to 10 who had a stem cell transplant for acute lymphoblastic leukemia, so the T cells may come from the graft donor.

A few counts support this clonotype. V is TRBV12-3 or TRBV12-4 and J is TRBJ2-3; TRBD1 aligns across 9 bases. CDR3 length: 16 amino acids. V gave up 5 bases and J gave up 2 bases; unmatched junction bases: 8. CDR3 region: CASSPGQGGNTDTQYF. The CDR3 region has the DNA TGTGCCAGCAGTCCGGGACAGGGAGGGAACACAGATACGCAGTATTTT.

The genes are TRBV7-2 and TRBJ2-5; perhaps TRBD2 as D (6 bases). V was shortened by 5 bases and J by 4 bases, with 14 bases between the two germline ends. The CDR3 sequence is 14 residues long. Germline CDR1 SGHTA, CDR2 FQGNSA. The DNA for the CDR3 is TGTGCCAGCAGCATTAATGTGGGGGGAGAGACCCAGTACTTC. Translating gives CASSINVGGETQYF.

The genes are TRBV20-1 and TRBJ1-2; unclear D gene. This CDR3 is 12 amino acids long. Germline V gives CDR1 DFQATT, CDR2 SNEGSKA (reference sequence). Trimming removed 1 base at V and 4 bases at J, with 7 bases between. The CDR3 reads CSARGSSYGYTF. Written as DNA, the CDR3 is TGCAGTGCTAGAGGGTCGTCCTATGGCTACACCTTC.

The genes are TRBV6-2 or TRBV6-3 and TRBJ2-5; D not resolved. Germline-derived CDR1 and CDR2 are MNHEY and SVGEGT. This CDR3 region has 16 residues. Trimming pared 6 bases from V and 3 bases from J, leaving 20 bases between. CDR3 bases: TGTGCCAGCAGGAACCCCAGTTGGGTACGGAAAGAGACCCAGTACTTC. Its protein is CASRNPSWVRKETQYF.

The CDR3 loop reads CSVDTGGSGNEQFF. The CDR3 nucleotides read TGCAGCGTTGACACGGGGGGCTCGGGGAATGAGCAGTTCTTC. This chain uses TRBV29-1 with TRBJ2-1, with D possibly TRBD2 on 7 matching bases. The CDR3 extends over 14 amino acids. The germline gives CDR1 SQVTM, CDR2 ANQGSEA. V lost 3 bases and J 7 bases, leaving 16 bases between the germline ends.

In regard to this clonotype: A read error may be the cause here, since a much bigger clone is one base away. The chain has TRBV4-1 and TRBJ2-1, with 10 bases matching TRBD2. The CDR3 totals 17 residues. Germline V lookup: CDR1 MGHRA, CDR2 YSYEKL. The J segment lost 6 bases and the V segment lost 1 base, leaving 9 bases of the junction unmatched. The CDR3: CASSQVWQAGGCNEQFF. CDR3 DNA sequence: TGCGCCAGCAGCCAAGTTTGGCAAGCGGGAGGGTGCAATGAGCAGTTCTTC.

The gene calls are TRBV6-2 or TRBV6-3 and TRBJ2-1; the D is unclear. V was shortened by 6 bases and J by 10 bases, with 10 bases between the two germline ends. This CDR3 has 11 residues. In germline, CDR1 is MNHEY, CDR2 SVGEGT. The CDR3 nucleotides are TGTGCCAGCAGCCGGGCTGAAGAGCAGTTCTTC. Residues: CASSRAEEQFF.

V gene TRBV21-1 combines with J gene TRBJ2-3; TRBD2, the D gene given by the table, was not confirmed from the DNA. TRBV21-1 is deemed a pseudogene. The CDR3 length is 14 residues. CDR3 nucleotides: TGTGCCAGCACCTCCTACCGGGGCACAGATACGCAGTATTTT. Protein sequence: CASTSYRGTDTQYF.

This clonotype appeared a single time. V and J are TRBV7-9 and TRBJ2-1; a weak D match, TRBD2 (5 bases). The germline CDR1 and CDR2 sequences are SEHNR and FQNEAQ (reference sequence). The V end lost 1 base, the J end lost 8 bases, and 15 bases lay between the germline ends. The CDR3 is 15 residues long. CDR3: CASSLDGSLRDEQFF. CDR3 sequence (DNA): TGTGCCAGCAGCTTAGATGGGAGCCTTAGGGATGAGCAGTTCTTC.

This clonotype was picked up a small number of times. The rearrangement links TRBV28 to TRBJ2-7; D possibly matches TRBD1 or TRBD2 (5 bases each). The CDR3 contains 16 residues. CDR1 and CDR2 (germline): MDHEN, SYDVKM. V lost 5 bases and J lost 2, with 19 bases in between. Written as DNA, the CDR3 is TGTGCCAGCAGTAACCCGGGACGCATCCTAACCTACGAGCAGTACTTC. As protein: CASSNPGRILTYEQYF.

This clonotype occurred many times. V is TRBV5-1 and J is TRBJ2-5; 7 nucleotides match TRBD1. Germline assignment: CDR1 SGHRS and CDR2 YFSETQ. The CDR3 has 15 residues. Germline trimming cut 2 bases from V and 2 bases from J; bases unmatched to any gene: 6. The CDR3 sequence: CASSFVTGYQETQYF. In DNA form, the CDR3 reads TGCGCCAGCAGCTTCGTGACAGGGTATCAAGAGACCCAGTACTTC.

The V gene is TRBV7-2, the J gene TRBJ1-6; 7 bases agree with TRBD1. CDR3 size: 13 residues. J was trimmed by 17 bases and V by 1 base; bases with no gene match: 8. The germline V gene encodes CDR1 SGHTA and CDR2 FQGNSA. The CDR3 protein is CASSLGGDSQFHF. The CDR3 nucleotides are TGTGCCAGCAGCTTAGGGGGGGACAGCCAGTTCCACTTT.

The rearrangement uses TRBV4-3 and TRBJ1-3; possible D gene TRBD1, 5 bases. CDR3 length equals 14 residues. V was shortened by 1 base and J by 8 bases, with 12 bases between the two germline ends. CDR1 and CDR2 (germline): LGHNA, YSLEER. CDR3: CASSQAGRRDTIYF. DNA of the CDR3: TGCGCCAGCAGCCAAGCAGGGAGGCGGGACACCATATATTTT.